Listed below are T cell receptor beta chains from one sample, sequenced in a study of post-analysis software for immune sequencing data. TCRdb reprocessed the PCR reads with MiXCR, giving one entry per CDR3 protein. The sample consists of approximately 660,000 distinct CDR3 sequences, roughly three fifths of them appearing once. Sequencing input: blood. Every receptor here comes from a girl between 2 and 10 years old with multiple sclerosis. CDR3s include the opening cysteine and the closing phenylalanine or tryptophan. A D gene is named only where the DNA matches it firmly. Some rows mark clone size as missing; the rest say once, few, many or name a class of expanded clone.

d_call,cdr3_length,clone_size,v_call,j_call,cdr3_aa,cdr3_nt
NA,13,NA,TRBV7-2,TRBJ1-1,CASSLEADTEAFF,TGTGCCAGCAGCTTAGAGGCCGACACTGAAGCTTTCTTT
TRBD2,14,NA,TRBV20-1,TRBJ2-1,CSARFAGGYNEQFF,TGCAGTGCTAGGTTCGCGGGAGGATACAATGAGCAGTTCTTC
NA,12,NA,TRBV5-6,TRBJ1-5,CASSLDAQPQHF,TGTGCCAGCAGCTTGGACGCTCAGCCCCAGCATTTT
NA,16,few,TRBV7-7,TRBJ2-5,CASSKGLAGNQETQYF,TGTGCCAGCAGCAAAGGGTTGGCAGGGAACCAAGAGACCCAGTACTTC
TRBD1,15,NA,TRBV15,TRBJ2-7,CATSRDKGTGDEQYF,TGTGCCACCAGCAGAGATAAGGGGACAGGGGACGAGCAGTACTTC
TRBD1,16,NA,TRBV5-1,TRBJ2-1,CASSLVGQGFGNEQFF,TGCGCCAGCAGCTTGGTGGGACAGGGATTCGGCAATGAGCAGTTCTTC
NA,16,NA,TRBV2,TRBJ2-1,CASSNPSGRPQDEQFF,TGTGCCAGCAGTAACCCGTCCGGCAGGCCCCAGGATGAGCAGTTCTTC
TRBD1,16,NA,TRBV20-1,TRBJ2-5,CSARGRDRVGRETQYF,TGCAGTGCTAGAGGTCGAGACAGGGTGGGAAGAGAGACCCAGTACTTC
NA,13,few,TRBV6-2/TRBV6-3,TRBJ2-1,CASISGGHNEQFF,TGTGCCAGCATATCCGGGGGACACAATGAGCAGTTCTTC
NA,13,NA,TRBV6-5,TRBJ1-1,CASRPSGNTEAFF,TGTGCCAGCAGGCCCTCAGGGAACACTGAAGCTTTCTTT
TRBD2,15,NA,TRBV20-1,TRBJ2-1,CSARAISGRWNEQFF,TGCAGTGCTAGAGCAATTAGCGGGAGATGGAATGAGCAGTTCTTC
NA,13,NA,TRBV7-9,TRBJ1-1,CASRTQGNTEAFF,TGTGCCAGCAGGACGCAGGGAAACACTGAAGCTTTCTTT
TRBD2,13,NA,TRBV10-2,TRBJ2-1,CASLSGGALEQFF,TGCGCCAGCCTTAGCGGGGGGGCATTAGAGCAGTTCTTC
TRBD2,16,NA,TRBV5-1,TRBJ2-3,CASSSTGTSGSGTQYF,TGCGCCAGCAGCTCGACGGGGACTAGCGGGAGTGGTACGCAGTATTTT
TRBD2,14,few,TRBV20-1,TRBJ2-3,CSASLLAGADTQYF,TGCAGTGCTAGCCTGCTAGCGGGCGCAGATACGCAGTATTTT
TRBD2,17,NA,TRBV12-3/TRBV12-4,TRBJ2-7,CASSYQRELPTSYERYF,TGTGCCAGCAGTTACCAGCGGGAGCTTCCTACTTCCTACGAGCGGTACTTC
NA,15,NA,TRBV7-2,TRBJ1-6,CASSLAGTYNSPLHF,TGTGCCAGCAGCTTGGCTGGGACCTATAATTCACCCCTCCACTTT
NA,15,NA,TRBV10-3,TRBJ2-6,CAISPGDPGANVLTF,TGTGCCATCAGCCCAGGGGATCCTGGGGCCAACGTCCTGACTTTC
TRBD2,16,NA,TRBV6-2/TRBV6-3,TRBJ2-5,CASSPVGTNSYNEQYF,TGTGCCAGCAGTCCCGTCGGGACTAACTCCTACAATGAGCAGTACTTC
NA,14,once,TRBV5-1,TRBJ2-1,CASSLDFSSHEQFF,TGCGCCAGCAGCTTGGATTTCAGTTCGCATGAGCAGTTCTTC
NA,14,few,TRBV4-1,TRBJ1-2,CASSGTSTAYGYTF,TGCGCCAGCAGCGGGACAAGTACGGCCTATGGCTACACCTTC
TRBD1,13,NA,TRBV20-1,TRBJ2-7,CSADGTESYEQYF,TGCAGTGCCGACGGGACAGAATCCTACGAGCAGTACTTC
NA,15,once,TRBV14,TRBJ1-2,CASSQEPISGYGYTF,TGTGCCAGCAGCCAAGAACCGATATCGGGTTATGGCTACACCTTC
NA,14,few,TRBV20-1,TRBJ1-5,CSARDPYSNQPQHF,TGCAGTGCTAGAGATCCTTATAGCAATCAGCCCCAGCATTTT
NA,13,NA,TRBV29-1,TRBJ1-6,CSVSASAGSPLHF,TGCAGCGTTTCGGCCTCGGCCGGCTCACCCCTCCACTTT
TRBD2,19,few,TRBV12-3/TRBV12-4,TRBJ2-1,CASSFILLAGGSNVNEQFF,TGTGCCAGCAGTTTTATTCTACTAGCGGGAGGGTCGAATGTCAATGAGCAGTTCTTC
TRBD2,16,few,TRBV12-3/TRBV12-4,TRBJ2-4,CASSPSGGAAKNIQYF,TGTGCCAGCAGTCCTAGCGGGGGGGCAGCCAAAAACATTCAGTACTTC
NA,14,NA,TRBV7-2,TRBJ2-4,CASSSDRAKNIQYF,TGTGCCAGCAGCTCCGACAGGGCCAAAAACATTCAGTACTTC
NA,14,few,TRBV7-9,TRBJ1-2,CASSFGETNYGYTF,TGTGCCAGCAGCTTCGGGGAAACTAACTATGGCTACACCTTC
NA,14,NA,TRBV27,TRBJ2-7,CASSPRRNSYEQYF,TGTGCCAGCAGTCCCCGACGCAACTCCTACGAGCAGTACTTC
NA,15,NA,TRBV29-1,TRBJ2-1,CSVGNPGTHHNEQFF,TGCAGCGTTGGCAACCCCGGGACCCACCACAATGAGCAGTTCTTC
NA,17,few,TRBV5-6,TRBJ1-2,CASSSGRDSKGNYGYTF,TGTGCCAGCAGCTCAGGCCGGGACTCCAAAGGGAACTATGGCTACACCTTC
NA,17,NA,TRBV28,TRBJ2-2,CASSFPPQVSNTGELFF,TGTGCCAGCAGTTTTCCCCCGCAGGTTAGCAACACCGGGGAGCTGTTTTTT
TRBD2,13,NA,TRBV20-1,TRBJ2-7,CSAKAGGRDEQYF,TGCAGTGCTAAAGCGGGAGGTCGCGACGAGCAGTACTTC
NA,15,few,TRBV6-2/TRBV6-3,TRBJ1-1,CASSYTRNGYTEAFF,TGTGCCAGCAGTTACACGAGGAATGGGTACACTGAAGCTTTCTTT
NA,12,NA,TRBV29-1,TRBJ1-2,CSVVQGNYGYTF,TGCAGCGTCGTACAGGGCAACTATGGCTACACCTTC